This TCR beta chain was obtained from a study of blood T cell repertoires in COVID-19. Looking at the study overall: Spain, Italy and the United States supplied samples that represented acute and convalescent COVID-19.

In the study's own analysis: By means of reference gene primer amplification, nucleated cell counts were estimated. Produced via immunoSEQ multiplex PCR; TCRdb's table is partial and in-frame only. Clone size and V and J calls were adopted from that table, with D and trimming inferred from the DNA. The repertoire holds more than 150,000 clones, with around 94% as singletons. CDR3 length: 13 residues. From germline, CDR1 is MNHNS and CDR2 SASEGT. V lost 3 bases and J 0 bases, leaving 5 bases between the germline ends. While infection was still active, Seattle patients were enrolled and then followed longitudinally.

Sequencing was carried out using peripheral blood. This chain uses TRBV6-1 with TRBJ1-1, with no clear D. The source of this sequence is a man aged 25-45 years with COVID-19, enrolled during active disease. DNA for the CDR3: TGTGCCAGCAGTGACCCATTGAACACTGAAGCTTTCTTT. This codes for CASSDPLNTEAFF.